Below, 8 T cell receptor beta chains from the same sample are listed, as sequenced in a study of T cell responses to AZD1222 COVID-19 vaccine. TCRdb's copy holds only in-frame clones and misses some; the assay was immunoSEQ multiplex PCR. The sample shows 70,000 to 90,000 clones, roughly 89% of them seen only once. Sample: peripheral blood, taken on day 0 of AZD1222 vaccination. Every receptor here comes from an adult in good health.

The chain joins TRBV6-5 to TRBJ1-2, with TRBD1 matching over 9 bases. V trimming: 5 bases; J trimming: 8 bases; junction bases outside the gene matches: 9. The V gene's germline CDR1 is MNHEY and CDR2 SVGAGI. This CDR3 comprises 14 residues. Here the CDR3 reads CASSRRDRVGGYTF. The CDR3 region has the DNA TGTGCCAGCAGTCGCCGGGACAGGGTGGGAGGCTACACCTTC.

The V call is TRBV18, the J call TRBJ2-5; D call uncertain. The germline V and J ends were trimmed by 1 base and 0 bases, with 6 bases remaining between them. The CDR3 loop spans 14 amino acids. Germline lookup yields CDR1 KGHSH and CDR2 LQKENI. The CDR3 coding sequence is TGTGCCAGCTCACCACTTGCGGACCAAGAGACCCAGTACTTC. Protein product: CASSPLADQETQYF.

The chain joins TRBV7-2 to TRBJ1-6; D gene unclear. This CDR3 is built from 14 residues. Germline V gives CDR1 SGHTA, CDR2 FQGNSA. The V end lost 2 bases, the J end lost 8 bases, and 10 bases lay between the germline ends. CDR3 protein: CASSLLGWDSPLHF. The CDR3 nucleotides read TGTGCCAGCAGCTTATTGGGGTGGGATTCACCCCTCCACTTT.

The chain joins TRBV5-1 to TRBJ2-3; 10 bases are shared with TRBD2. Unmatched junction bases numbered 7, after V lost 0 bases and J lost 3 bases. This CDR3 region has 17 residues. The germline V gene has CDR1 SGHRS and CDR2 YFSETQ. The CDR3 DNA is TGCGCCAGCAGCTTGGGTAGCGGGGGGCGCGGAACAGATACGCAGTATTTT. The encoded protein is CASSLGSGGRGTDTQYF.

This chain connects TRBV7-2 to TRBJ1-2; D gene ambiguous. The V end was cut by 1 base, the J end by 7 bases, with 4 bases between. The CDR3 spans 11 residues. The germline V gene encodes CDR1 SGHTA and CDR2 FQGNSA. The DNA for the CDR3 is TGTGCCAGCAGCTTAGGGTTTGGCTACACCTTC. Its translation is CASSLGFGYTF.

The chain joins TRBV5-4 to TRBJ1-6, with D uncertain. The V gene lost 1 base and the J gene lost 7 bases, with 9 bases spanning the gap. CDR1 and CDR2 from the germline V gene are SGHNT and YYREEE (reference sequence). CDR3 length: 14 amino acids. The CDR3 region is CASSLSPPNSPLHF. Written as DNA, the CDR3 is TGTGCCAGCAGCTTGTCACCGCCAAATTCACCCCTCCACTTT.

The rearrangement links TRBV15 to TRBJ1-2; D is perhaps TRBD1 (6 bases). V was clipped by 0 bases and J by 5 bases, with 10 bases between them. CDR3 length equals 14 residues. Germline loops: CDR1 LNHNV, CDR2 YYDKDF (reference sequence). The chain's CDR3 is CATSRDPQGYGYTF. Written as DNA, the CDR3 is TGTGCCACCAGCAGAGATCCACAGGGATATGGCTACACCTTC.

The chain has TRBV6-2 or TRBV6-3 and TRBJ1-1, with D tentatively TRBD1 (6 bases). Per germline, CDR1 MNHEY and CDR2 SVGEGT. Trimming stripped 0 bases from V and 1 base from J, with 9 bases between. The CDR3 has 15 residues. CDR3 sequence (DNA): TGTGCCAGCAGTTACTCGAGGGGGGGGAACACTGAAGCTTTCTTT. Translating it yields CASSYSRGGNTEAFF.